These 27 T cell receptor beta chains share one sample of origin, sequenced in a study of T cells after yellow fever vaccination. TCRdb used MiXCR to reprocess the 5' RACE reads, holding one entry per CDR3 protein. The sample has 68,000 or so distinct CDR3 sequences, less than 8.5% seen once. The specimen was CD8+ T cells sorted from PBMCs, collected 15 days after the yellow fever booster vaccination. Source of these receptors: a man under 40 who received the YFV17D yellow fever vaccine.

This clonotype was counted ten times or more. This chain uses TRBV15 with TRBJ2-3; D is possibly TRBD2 (5 bases). The CDR3 is made up of 15 amino acids. The germline CDR1 and CDR2 sequences are LNHNV and YYDKDF (reference sequence). V shed 3 bases and J shed 3 bases, with 13 bases lying between them. The CDR3 DNA reads TGTGCCACCAGCAGGGCGGGCTCCCCTACAGATACGCAGTATTTT. Translating it yields CATSRAGSPTDTQYF.

At least ten counts were recorded for this clonotype. The chain links TRBV11-2 to TRBJ2-3, with D hard to call. This CDR3 spans 12 amino acids. Germline lookup yields CDR1 SGHAT and CDR2 FQNNGV. Trimming stripped 2 bases from V and 4 bases from J, with 4 bases between. CDR3 loop: CASSLLADTQYF. The CDR3 DNA reads TGTGCCAGCAGCTTACTAGCAGATACGCAGTATTTT.

This clonotype has at least ten counts. The rearrangement joins TRBV7-6 to TRBJ2-1; TRBD2 is a possible D gene (6 bases). Germline V gives CDR1 SGHVS, CDR2 FNYEAQ. The CDR3 is made up of 16 amino acids. V gave up 4 bases and J gave up 2 bases, with 15 bases separating them. DNA for the CDR3: TGTGCCAGCAGCTCATCCCCGGCGGGACCCTACAATGAGCAGTTCTTC. The encoded protein is CASSSSPAGPYNEQFF.

Remarks on this clonotype: Just one base apart from a much larger clone, this may be a read error. This chain links TRBV6-2 or TRBV6-3 with TRBJ2-1; D possibly corresponds to TRBD2 (5 bases). The V gene lost 4 bases and the J gene lost 4 bases, with 14 bases spanning the gap. Germline loops: CDR1 MNHEY, CDR2 SVGEGT. This CDR3 contains 15 residues. CDR3 nucleotides: TGTGCCAGCAGTTTATCTAGCTGCCAGTACAATGAGCAGTTCTTC. Its translation is CASSLSSCQYNEQFF.

This clonotype came up many times. The chain joins TRBV4-3 to TRBJ2-1; 11 positions agree with TRBD2. Germline V gene lookup returns CDR1 LGHNA and CDR2 YSLEER. CDR3 length: 15 amino acids. J lost 2 bases, V lost 4 bases, and 1 base had no gene match. The CDR3 coding sequence is TGCGCCAGCAGCCTTAGCGGGGGGGCCTACAATGAGCAGTTCTTC. It encodes CASSLSGGAYNEQFF.

Many counts were recorded for this clonotype. The chain is built from TRBV29-1 and TRBJ2-1, with D possibly matching TRBD2 (5 bases). This CDR3 contains 14 residues. Germline V gene sequence: CDR1 SQVTM, CDR2 ANQGSEA. Trimming cost V 2 bases and J 0 bases, with 8 bases left between them. The CDR3, as DNA: TGCAGCGTTGAACGGGATTCCTCCTACAATGAGCAGTTCTTC. It yields the protein CSVERDSSYNEQFF.

This clonotype appeared many times. The chain couples TRBV29-1 to TRBJ2-2; 9 bases match TRBD1. The CDR3 sequence is 14 residues long. Germline lookup yields CDR1 SQVTM and CDR2 ANQGSEA. Germline trimming cut 0 bases from V and 7 bases from J; bases unmatched to any gene: 3. The CDR3: CSVEEGTGFGELFF. The CDR3 DNA reads as TGCAGCGTTGAAGAAGGGACAGGGTTCGGGGAGCTGTTTTTT.

This clonotype was detected many times. A read error may account for a junction end that differs from germline. The V and J genes are TRBV25-1 and TRBJ2-7; D is uncertain. There are 12 residues in the CDR3. CDR1 MGHDK and CDR2 SYGVNS come from the germline V gene. The CDR3 is CASSELTYEQYF. The CDR3 DNA follows: TGTGCCAGCAGCGAATTAACGTACGAGCAGTACTTC.

The chain employs TRBV4-2 and TRBJ1-2; D ambiguous. Germline CDR1 LGHNA, CDR2 YNFKEQ. V lost 8 bases and J lost 4, with 14 bases in between. The CDR3 has 13 residues. The CDR3 loop reads CASGPGLLYGYTF. The CDR3 nucleotides read TGTGCCAGCGGCCCTGGACTCCTCTATGGCTACACCTTC.

In its sample, this clonotype was seen many times. V and J are TRBV12-5 and TRBJ2-2; D gene ambiguous. In germline, CDR1 is LGHNT, CDR2 FRNRAP. The CDR3 consists of 13 residues. V lost 0 bases, J lost 8 bases, and 7 bases lay in between. CDR3 in amino acids: CASGLVVGGELFF. The DNA for the CDR3 is TGTGCTAGTGGTTTGGTAGTCGGTGGGGAGCTGTTTTTT.

This clonotype is judged medium-sized (0.01 to 0.1%). The chain links TRBV25-1 to TRBJ2-5, with D maybe TRBD2 (5 bases). V gave up 1 base and J gave up 5 bases, with 11 bases separating them. Germline V gene sequence: CDR1 MGHDK, CDR2 SYGVNS. The CDR3 length is 14 residues. CDR3 bases: TGTGCCAGCAGTGAATTCGGGAACGGGGAGACCCAGTACTTC. Its protein product is CASSEFGNGETQYF.

V usage is TRBV5-4 and J usage is TRBJ2-3; 7 bases align to TRBD2. The trim removed 2 bases at V and 0 bases at J, leaving 6 bases unmatched. Per the germline V gene, CDR1 is SGHNT and CDR2 is YYREEE (reference sequence). The CDR3 totals 16 residues. CDR3 sequence (DNA): TGTGCCAGCAGCTTAGGGCTAGCGGCTAGCACAGATACGCAGTATTTT. This codes for CASSLGLAASTDTQYF.

This clonotype was counted many times. CDR3 nucleotide sequence: TGTGCCAGCAGTGAACCGAGTCTGGCGTTTACCTACGAGCAGTACTTC. This codes for CASSEPSLAFTYEQYF. V and J are TRBV2 and TRBJ2-7; no reliable D call. The CDR3 extends over 16 amino acids. CDR1 is SNHLY, CDR2 FYNNEI, per germline. V dropped 2 bases and J dropped 2 bases, with 16 bases sitting between them.

The table lists this clonotype with many counts. The gene calls are TRBV5-1 and TRBJ2-7; D is ambiguous. This CDR3 has 12 amino acids. Germline V lookup: CDR1 SGHRS, CDR2 YFSETQ. Between the trimmed V and J ends, which lost 2 bases and 2 bases, there was a span of 5 bases. CDR3 sequence (DNA): TGCGCCAGCAGCTTAAATCCCTACGAGCAGTACTTC. Translation: CASSLNPYEQYF. The whole variable domain, filled in from reference TRBV5-1 and TRBJ2-7, reads KAGVTQTPRYLIKTRGQQVTLSCSPISGHRSVSWYQQTPGQGLQFLFEYFSETQRNKGNFPGRFSGRQFSNSRSEMNVSTLELGDSALYLCASSLNPYEQYFGPGTRLTVT.

This clonotype was observed a handful of times. V usage is TRBV2 and J usage is TRBJ2-5, with 10 bases that match TRBD2. CDR1 and CDR2 (germline): SNHLY, FYNNEI. The CDR3 runs 15 residues. V dropped 7 bases and J dropped 3; count of bases not matched to a gene: 8. The CDR3 bases are TGTGCCAGCACCCTTGGACTAGCGGAAAAAGAGACCCAGTACTTC. Translation: CASTLGLAEKETQYF.

This clonotype was counted many times. V is TRBV6-1 and J is TRBJ2-1; TRBD2 is a possible D gene (5 bases). V was cut by 2 bases and J by 4 bases, with 9 bases left in between. Germline V gives CDR1 MNHNS, CDR2 SASEGT. The CDR3 covers 14 residues. The CDR3 DNA is TGTGCCAGCAGTGAACTGGGCGGGTACAATGAGCAGTTCTTC. Translated: CASSELGGYNEQFF.

This clonotype was seen at least ten times. V is TRBV25-1 and J is TRBJ1-1, with 9 bases identical to TRBD1. Losses at the gene ends were 3 bases for V and 4 bases for J; bases not matched to a gene: 9. The CDR3 length is 16 residues. Germline lookup yields CDR1 MGHDK and CDR2 SYGVNS. The CDR3 loop is CASSETRQGGVTEAFF. The CDR3 DNA sequence: TGTGCCAGCAGTGAGACCCGACAGGGGGGCGTCACTGAAGCTTTCTTT.

This clonotype was recorded many times. The chain recombines TRBV7-2 with TRBJ2-1, with 9 bases fitting TRBD2. This CDR3 comprises 15 residues. CDR1 is SGHTA, CDR2 FQGNSA, per germline. V lost 4 bases to trimming and J lost 3 bases; unmatched junction nucleotides: 4. DNA of the CDR3: TGTGCCAGCAGCTCAGCGGGAGGCTACTACAATGAGCAGTTCTTC. It codes for CASSSAGGYYNEQFF.

There are many counts of this clonotype. The chain couples TRBV6-2 or TRBV6-3 to TRBJ2-1, with a weak D call TRBD1 (6 bases). V was pared by 5 bases and J by 4 bases, with 18 bases between. The CDR3 runs to 16 residues. Per germline, CDR1 MNHEY and CDR2 SVGEGT. For the CDR3, the DNA is TGTGCCAGCAGTCCCCTAGCAGGGACACGATACAATGAGCAGTTCTTC. This encodes CASSPLAGTRYNEQFF.

For this clonotype: This could be a read error, since a much larger clone is one nucleotide away. This chain connects TRBV4-3 to TRBJ1-6, with D hard to call. There are 14 residues in the CDR3. V was shortened by 1 base and J by 7 bases, with 8 bases between the two germline ends. Germline CDR1 reads LGHNA; CDR2 reads YSLEER. The CDR3 coding sequence is TGCGCCAGCAGCCAAGCGCCTATCAATTCACCCCTCCACTTT. It is translated as CASSQAPINSPLHF.

This clonotype was seen repeatedly, ten times or more. CDR3 bases: TGCAGCGTTGAAGTACTAGCGGGACCCCTACGAGGGCAGTACTTC. It translates to CSVEVLAGPLRGQYF. The chain joins TRBV29-1 to TRBJ2-7; 10 positions agree with TRBD2. Germline loops: CDR1 SQVTM, CDR2 ANQGSEA. Trimming removed 1 base from V and 9 bases from J; junction bases left unmatched: 12. CDR3 length equals 15 residues.

This clonotype occurred many times. This chain connects TRBV14 to TRBJ2-1, with D unclear. V was clipped by 1 base and J by 2 bases, with 6 bases between them. Germline V gene data show CDR1 as SGHDN and CDR2 as FVKESK. CDR3 length: 14 amino acids. The CDR3 sequence is CASSQGGPYNEQFF. CDR3 coding DNA: TGTGCCAGCAGCCAAGGCGGACCCTACAATGAGCAGTTCTTC.

Many counts were recorded for this clonotype. The rearrangement links TRBV9 to TRBJ2-5; 13 bases align to TRBD2. Germline V CDR1 and CDR2: SGDLS, YYNGEE. The CDR3 is made up of 14 amino acids. J lost 3 bases, V lost 6 bases, and 2 bases had no gene match. The DNA for the CDR3 is TGTGCCAGCATCGGACTAGCGGGAGAAGAGACCCAGTACTTC. It is translated as CASIGLAGEETQYF.

The sample holds many counts of this clonotype. This chain uses TRBV27 with TRBJ2-5; 12 bases agree with TRBD2. V lost 6 bases to trimming and J lost 4 bases; unmatched junction nucleotides: 9. Germline-derived CDR1 and CDR2 are MNHEY and SMNVEV (reference sequence). The CDR3 is made up of 16 amino acids. The CDR3 coding sequence is TGTGCCAGCAGCCCTAGCGGGAGGGCCTTGTTAGAGACCCAGTACTTC. It translates to CASSPSGRALLETQYF.

In its sample, this clonotype was seen many times. The rearrangement joins TRBV11-2 to TRBJ2-7; D is ambiguous. From germline, CDR1 is SGHAT and CDR2 FQNNGV. Between the trimmed V and J ends, which lost 0 bases and 5 bases, there was a span of 8 bases. The CDR3 length is 13 residues. The CDR3: CASSLDTPHEQYF. CDR3 DNA sequence: TGTGCCAGCAGCTTAGATACGCCCCACGAGCAGTACTTC.

This clonotype was detected ten times or more. The CDR3, as DNA: TGTGCCAGCAGCAAAGCGCCGGAACCAACTAGAGGTAAAGATACGCAGTATTTT. This gives the protein CASSKAPEPTRGKDTQYF. The gene calls are TRBV21-1 and TRBJ2-3; the listed D gene, TRBD2, was not tested against the DNA. TRBV21-1 is deemed a pseudogene. This CDR3 comprises 18 residues.

This chain uses TRBV7-2 with TRBJ2-2; D is unclear. V lost 4 bases, J lost 5 bases, and 20 bases lay in between. The V gene's germline CDR1 is SGHTA and CDR2 FQGNSA. The CDR3 is made up of 17 amino acids. The CDR3 sequence: CASSSPMGPQKTGELFF. CDR3 nucleotide sequence: TGTGCCAGCAGCTCCCCCATGGGCCCTCAAAAAACCGGGGAGCTGTTTTTT. Drawing the rest from reference TRBV7-2 and TRBJ2-2, the complete variable domain is GAGVSQSPSNKVTEKGKDVELRCDPISGHTALYWYRQSLGQGLEFLIYFQGNSAPDKSGLPSDRFSAERTGGSVSTLTIQRTQQEDSAVYLCASSSPMGPQKTGELFFGEGSRLTVL.